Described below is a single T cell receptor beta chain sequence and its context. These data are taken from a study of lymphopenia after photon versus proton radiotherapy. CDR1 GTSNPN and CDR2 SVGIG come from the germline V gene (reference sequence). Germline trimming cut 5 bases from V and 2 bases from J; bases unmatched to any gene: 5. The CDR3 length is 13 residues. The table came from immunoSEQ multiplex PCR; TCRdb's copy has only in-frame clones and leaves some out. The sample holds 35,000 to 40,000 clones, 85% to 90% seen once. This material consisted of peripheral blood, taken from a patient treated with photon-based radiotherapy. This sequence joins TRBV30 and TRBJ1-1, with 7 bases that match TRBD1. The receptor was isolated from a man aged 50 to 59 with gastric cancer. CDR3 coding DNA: TGTGCCTGGCGGACAGGCAGTAACACTGAAGCTTTCTTT. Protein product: CAWRTGSNTEAFF.